These 8 T cell receptor beta chains originate from one sample sequenced in a study of cytomegalovirus exposure and HLA in healthy donors. PCR used 60 Vbeta primers and 13 Jbeta primers. TCRdb keeps only in-frame clones here, not all; method: immunoSEQ multiplex PCR. Among about 89,000 clones listed, about a tenth were seen once. The source material was PBMCs. The receptor set was obtained from a man aged 45-60 years in good health and CMV-seropositive.

The CDR3 loop reads CAWSAPSRETQYF. The CDR3 DNA follows: TGTGCCTGGAGTGCACCAAGCCGGGAGACCCAGTACTTC. The chain recombines TRBV30 with TRBJ2-5; the D is unclear. The V end lost 1 base, the J end lost 5 bases, and 11 bases lay between the germline ends. The germline V gene encodes CDR1 GTSNPN and CDR2 SVGIG (reference sequence). The CDR3 runs to 13 residues.

V usage is TRBV5-8 and J usage is TRBJ1-6; tentatively, D is TRBD1 (5 bases). This CDR3 has 13 amino acids. Germline CDR1 is SGHTS and CDR2 is YDEGEE. Between the trimmed V and J ends, which lost 4 bases and 9 bases, there was a span of 11 bases. CDR3 in amino acids: CASSLGGGSPLHF. Written as DNA, the CDR3 is TGTGCCAGCAGCCTAGGCGGGGGTTCACCCCTCCACTTT.

The chain carries TRBV9 and TRBJ2-1, with D possibly TRBD2 on 6 matching bases. Germline V CDR1 and CDR2: SGDLS, YYNGEE. The ends were cut back, 0 bases at V and 8 bases at J, with 21 bases in the middle. This CDR3 comprises 17 residues. The CDR3 coding sequence is TGTGCCAGCAGCGTAGGGGTAACGGGAGTGAGTTGGGATGAGCAGTTCTTC. This translates into CASSVGVTGVSWDEQFF.

The J gene is TRBJ1-5, the V gene TRBV28, with D tentatively TRBD1 (5 bases). V was trimmed by 6 bases and J by 5 bases, leaving 17 bases between them. Germline V gene sequence: CDR1 MDHEN, CDR2 SYDVKM. This CDR3 comprises 15 residues. The CDR3: CASSRLGRLDQPQHF. The CDR3, as DNA: TGTGCCAGCAGCCGGCTGGGGCGCCTAGATCAGCCCCAGCATTTT.

This clone turned up a few times. The chain has TRBV7-8 and TRBJ2-5, with TRBD2 matching 9 bases. V was clipped by 3 bases and J by 5 bases; unmatched bases: 4. Germline assignment: CDR1 SGHVS and CDR2 FQNEAQ. The CDR3 runs to 14 residues. The CDR3 bases are TGTGCCAGCAGCTTCACGAGCGGGAGGGAGACCCAGTACTTC. Protein product: CASSFTSGRETQYF.

This clone was recorded a few times. The chain joins TRBV4-1 to TRBJ2-1; D possibly corresponds to TRBD2 (6 bases). In germline, CDR1 is MGHRA, CDR2 YSYEKL. The CDR3 sequence is 15 residues long. The V end was cut by 5 bases, the J end by 5 bases, with 16 bases between. Here the CDR3 reads CASSGRDWQNNEQFF. The CDR3 coding sequence is TGCGCCAGCAGCGGCCGGGACTGGCAGAACAATGAGCAGTTCTTC.

This clone was observed a handful of times. This rearrangement joins TRBV5-4 to TRBJ1-1; unclear D gene. Trimming stripped 0 bases from V and 4 bases from J, with 10 bases between. Per the germline V gene, CDR1 is SGHNT and CDR2 is YYREEE (reference sequence). CDR3 length: 14 residues. CDR3 sequence (DNA): TGTGCCAGCAGCTTGGTGGAGGGATCCACTGAAGCTTTCTTT. Its protein is CASSLVEGSTEAFF.

This clone was seen only a few times. This rearrangement joins TRBV6-5 to TRBJ1-5; weak D call: TRBD1 (5 bases). Trimming removed 2 bases at V and 2 bases at J, with 7 bases between. The V gene's germline CDR1 is MNHEY and CDR2 SVGAGI. CDR3 size: 14 residues. CDR3 sequence reads: CASSYRGGNQPQHF. The CDR3 DNA reads TGTGCCAGCAGTTACAGGGGTGGCAATCAGCCCCAGCATTTT.